The entry below gives a single TCR beta chain sequence along with its context. The data are from a study of blood T cell repertoires in COVID-19. Study-level background: Samples of COVID-19 (acute and convalescent) were obtained from the United States, Italy and Spain. Sample material is recorded as cDNA or gDNA derived from T cells, B-cell-depleted T cells, or PBMCs.

Assay: immunoSEQ multiplex PCR; the TCRdb copy retains only in-frame clones and omits some. In the table there are roughly 200,000 clones, nearly 90% of which are singletons. Cohort assignment relied on participant-reported clinical history. The germline CDR1 and CDR2 sequences are SGDLS and YYNGEE. V was pared by 0 bases and J by 3 bases, with 18 bases between. CDR3 length: 17 residues. Specimen: PBMCs or T cells enriched from blood (not recorded which). The V gene is TRBV9, the J gene TRBJ1-2, with D unclear. This receptor was taken from a woman aged 25 to 39 with acute COVID-19. CDR3: CASSVGPGSGRDYGYTF. Here the CDR3 DNA reads TGTGCCAGCAGCGTAGGGCCGGGCTCCGGGAGGGACTATGGCTACACCTTC.